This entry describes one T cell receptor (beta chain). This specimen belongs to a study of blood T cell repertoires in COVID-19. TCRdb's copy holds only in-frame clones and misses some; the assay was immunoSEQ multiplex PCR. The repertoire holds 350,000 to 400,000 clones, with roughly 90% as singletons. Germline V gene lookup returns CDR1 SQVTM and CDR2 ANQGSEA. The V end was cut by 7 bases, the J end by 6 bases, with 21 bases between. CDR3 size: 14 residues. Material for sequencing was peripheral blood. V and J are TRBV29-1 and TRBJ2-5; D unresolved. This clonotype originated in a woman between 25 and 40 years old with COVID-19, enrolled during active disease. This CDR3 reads CSALLVLRMKTQYF. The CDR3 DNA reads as TGCAGCGCCCTCCTTGTACTGAGAATGAAGACCCAGTACTTC.